Below, 10 T cell receptor beta chains from the same sample are listed, as sequenced in a study of OX40 agonist ivuxolimab in advanced cancers. The protocol was immunoSEQ multiplex PCR, while the TCRdb copy is restricted to in-frame clones and leaves out a portion. The sample contains over 50,000 clones, 82% of which appear only once. The sample was CD4+ or CD8+ T cells sorted from blood, taken in a trial of the OX40 agonist ivuxolimab. The receptors stem from an adult with an advanced solid tumor such as melanoma, head and neck, liver or kidney cancer.

V and J are TRBV10-1 and TRBJ1-1, with unresolved D. Trimming took off 4 bases at V and 1 base at J, with 7 bases between the two ends. The CDR3 runs to 13 residues. Germline CDR1 WNHNN, CDR2 SYGVQD (reference sequence). The CDR3 loop is CASSVSGNTEAFF. In DNA form, the CDR3 reads TGCGCCAGCAGTGTGAGCGGGAACACTGAAGCTTTCTTT.

The chain links TRBV18 to TRBJ1-1, with D possibly being TRBD1 (5 bases). This CDR3 is built from 15 residues. The V end lost 2 bases, the J end lost 4 bases, and 14 bases lay between the germline ends. The germline gives CDR1 KGHSH, CDR2 LQKENI. The CDR3 bases are TGTGCCAGCTCACCATTGAGGGGTGGGGGCACTGAAGCTTTCTTT. The encoded protein is CASSPLRGGGTEAFF.

The V gene is TRBV28, the J gene TRBJ2-5; D could derive from TRBD1 or TRBD2 (6 bases each). Trimming took off 7 bases at V and 5 bases at J, with 14 bases between the two ends. This CDR3 has 13 amino acids. The germline V gene encodes CDR1 MDHEN and CDR2 SYDVKM. CDR3 loop: CASNGGPGETQYF. CDR3 DNA sequence: TGTGCCAGCAATGGGGGGCCAGGTGAGACCCAGTACTTC.

The chain uses TRBV27 and TRBJ2-1; 13 bases are shared with TRBD2. Germline CDR1 MNHEY, CDR2 SMNVEV (reference sequence). V shed 6 bases, J shed 0 bases, and the junction held 2 bases outside the gene matches. The CDR3 length is 16 residues. This CDR3 reads CASSRTSGSSYNEQFF. The CDR3 DNA sequence: TGTGCCAGCAGCCGGACTAGCGGGAGCTCCTACAATGAGCAGTTCTTC.

The V gene is TRBV19, the J gene TRBJ2-6, with D possibly being TRBD1 (6 bases). V was shortened by 3 bases and J by 2 bases, with 8 bases between the two germline ends. This CDR3 is 15 amino acids long. The germline gives CDR1 LNHDA, CDR2 SQIVND (reference sequence). The CDR3, as DNA: TGTGCCAGTAGTATGGGGGCTCCTGGGGCCAACGTCCTGACTTTC. Translating gives CASSMGAPGANVLTF. The full variable domain, rest sourced from reference TRBV19 and TRBJ2-6, is DGGITQSPKYLFRKEGQNVTLSCEQNLNHDAMYWYRQDPGQGLRLIYYSQIVNDFQKGDIAEGYSVSREKKESFPLTVTSAQKNPTAFYLCASSMGAPGANVLTFGAGSRLTVL.

The chain joins TRBV10-3 to TRBJ1-1; no definite D call. The CDR3 runs 12 residues. V was pared by 6 bases and J by 0 bases, with 5 bases between. The germline V gene has CDR1 ENHRY and CDR2 SYGVKD. This chain's CDR3 is CAISRMNTEAFF. DNA of the CDR3: TGTGCCATCAGCCGTATGAACACTGAAGCTTTCTTT.

This chain links TRBV29-1 with TRBJ1-2; D is perhaps TRBD1 (6 bases). This CDR3 is 12 amino acids long. The germline gives CDR1 SQVTM, CDR2 ANQGSEA. Between the trimmed V and J ends, which lost 8 bases and 7 bases, there was a span of 17 bases. Here the CDR3 reads CSFKEGGLGYTF. The CDR3 nucleotides are TGCAGCTTCAAGGAGGGGGGCCTTGGCTACACCTTC.

The rearrangement uses TRBV10-3 and TRBJ2-7; D gene ambiguous. The CDR3 extends over 12 amino acids. Germline CDR1 and CDR2: ENHRY and SYGVKD. V was pared by 3 bases and J by 5 bases, with 8 bases between. This CDR3 is CAISETGHEQYF. The CDR3 DNA reads TGTGCCATCAGTGAAACGGGCCACGAGCAGTACTTC.

This chain links TRBV7-2 with TRBJ2-1; 10 bases align to TRBD2. Looked up from germline, CDR1 is SGHTA and CDR2 is FQGNSA. With V trimmed by 0 bases and J by 4 bases, 9 bases remained unmatched. The CDR3 runs to 18 residues. The CDR3, as DNA: TGTGCCAGCAGCTTAGCAGGGGGTAGCGGGAGGACTTACAATGAGCAGTTCTTC. This codes for CASSLAGGSGRTYNEQFF.

Regarding this clone: Mismatch with germline at one junction end may stem from a read error. The chain joins TRBV6-6 to TRBJ2-5; D remains ambiguous. From germline, CDR1 is MNHNY and CDR2 SVGAGI (reference sequence). The CDR3 length is 11 residues. CDR3 residues: CASSYQETQYF. The DNA for the CDR3 is TGTGCCAGCAGTTACCAGGAGACCCAGTACTTC.